The T cell receptor (beta chain) described here comes from a study of T-cell memory formation after mild COVID-19. This clonotype was seen a few times. V dropped 0 bases and J dropped 2 bases, with 6 bases sitting between them. The CDR3 runs 14 residues. The V gene's germline CDR1 is MNHEY and CDR2 SVGAGI. TCRdb fed the 5' RACE reads into MiXCR, producing one record per CDR3 protein. The repertoire holds about 290,000 distinct CDR3 sequences, with 15% to 20% as singletons. The source of this sequence is a man aged 18 to 35 who had mild COVID-19 (a few samples of this study predate the infection). Cell type and time point are not known. The chain carries TRBV6-5 and TRBJ2-3; the D is unclear. Sequenced material: PBMCs or a T cell subset sorted from them (not recorded which). CDR3 nucleotide sequence: TGTGCCAGCAGTTACTCGGCAGCCACAGATACGCAGTATTTT. Translating gives CASSYSAATDTQYF.